The 21 T cell receptor beta chains given below trace back to one sample, sequenced in a study of identical twins. Via MiXCR, TCRdb re-called the 5' RACE reads, giving one row per CDR3 protein. This sample has around 230,000 distinct CDR3 sequences, with approximately 5.9% found just once. The sample also formed part of further work on T cells expressing NK-cell markers.

Source material: CD8+ T cells sorted from blood. The source is a woman younger than 35 in good health.

This chain connects TRBV9 to TRBJ2-1; TRBD2 is a possible D gene (5 bases). V gave up 7 bases and J gave up 3 bases, with 11 bases separating them. This CDR3 is 13 amino acids long. Germline V lookup: CDR1 SGDLS, CDR2 YYNGEE. The CDR3 region has the DNA TGTGCCAGCGGCGCCCGGGACTACAATGAGCAGTTCTTC. It yields the protein CASGARDYNEQFF. The full variable domain, in which reference TRBV9 and TRBJ2-1 provide the parts outside the CDR3, is DSGVTQTPKHLITATGQRVTLRCSPRSGDLSVYWYQQSLDQGLQFLIQYYNGEERAKGNILERFSAQQFPDLHSELNLSSLELGDSALYFCASGARDYNEQFFGPGTRLTVL.

This clonotype was seen only a few times. This chain joins TRBV7-9 and TRBJ1-2; TRBD1 might be the D (5 bases). This CDR3 contains 13 residues. From germline, CDR1 is SEHNR and CDR2 FQNEAQ (reference sequence). The V gene lost 2 bases and the J gene lost 3 bases, with 7 bases spanning the gap. Here the CDR3 reads CASSLPGYYGYTF. The CDR3 DNA sequence: TGTGCCAGCAGCTTACCAGGGTACTATGGCTACACCTTC.

This clonotype was counted at least ten times. The chain uses TRBV11-2 and TRBJ1-2, with TRBD1 matching over 8 bases. Trimming took 5 bases from V and 4 from J; bases not matched to a gene: 3. The CDR3 is 13 amino acids. Germline CDR1 SGHAT, CDR2 FQNNGV. The CDR3 region is CASSHGTGYGYTF. The CDR3 bases are TGTGCCAGCAGCCACGGGACAGGCTATGGCTACACCTTC.

A few counts support this clonotype. The rearrangement uses TRBV20-1 and TRBJ1-1; 7 nucleotides agree with TRBD1. Trimming removed 6 bases from V and 1 base from J; junction bases left unmatched: 5. Germline loops: CDR1 DFQATT, CDR2 SNEGSKA (reference sequence). The CDR3 sequence is 13 residues long. The CDR3 spells CSAEGAQNTEAFF. The CDR3 nucleotides read TGCAGTGCCGAGGGGGCCCAGAACACTGAAGCTTTCTTT.

The table lists this clonotype with a few counts. The rearrangement uses TRBV11-2 and TRBJ2-5; TRBD2 matches at 8 bases. This CDR3 has 14 residues. V shed 5 bases and J 2 bases; nucleotides not matched to a gene: 4. Germline V gene sequence: CDR1 SGHAT, CDR2 FQNNGV. This CDR3 reads CASSRQRGQETQYF. The CDR3 bases are TGTGCCAGCAGCCGTCAGCGGGGGCAAGAGACCCAGTACTTC.

The V call is TRBV20-1, the J call TRBJ2-7; D gene ambiguous. CDR3 size: 12 residues. V gave up 0 bases and J gave up 2 bases, with 5 bases separating them. The germline CDR1 and CDR2 sequences are DFQATT and SNEGSKA (reference sequence). The chain's CDR3 is CSARDWAYEQYF. CDR3 in DNA: TGCAGTGCTAGAGATTGGGCCTACGAGCAGTACTTC.

This clonotype was picked up a small number of times. The rearrangement links TRBV3-1 to TRBJ1-2, with 7 bases identical to TRBD1. This CDR3 has 17 amino acids. Trimming removed 0 bases from V and 4 bases from J; junction bases left unmatched: 11. Per germline, CDR1 LGHDT and CDR2 YNNKEL (reference sequence). This CDR3 reads CASSQEVRTGEGYGYTF. The CDR3 DNA is TGTGCCAGCAGCCAAGAAGTCAGAACAGGGGAAGGCTATGGCTACACCTTC.

This clonotype appeared a few times. This chain uses TRBV6-5 with TRBJ2-7, with D unresolved. V lost 2 bases, J lost 1 base, and 9 bases lay in between. Germline V gene data show CDR1 as MNHEY and CDR2 as SVGAGI. The CDR3 consists of 14 residues. In DNA form, the CDR3 reads TGTGCCAGCAGTTACGGCCAGGTTTCCTACGAGCAGTACTTC. It specifies CASSYGQVSYEQYF.

This clonotype has ten or more counts. The chain has TRBV20-1 and TRBJ2-1; unclear D gene. V was trimmed by 3 bases and J by 1 base, leaving 10 bases between them. Per the germline V gene, CDR1 is DFQATT and CDR2 is SNEGSKA (reference sequence). The CDR3 contains 14 residues. CDR3 DNA sequence: TGCAGTGCTAGTTTAGGCGCTTCCTACAATGAGCAGTTCTTC. Protein: CSASLGASYNEQFF.

In its sample, this clonotype was seen a few times. This chain uses TRBV5-5 with TRBJ2-7; 7 nucleotides line up with TRBD2. V gave up 6 bases and J gave up 1 base; unmatched junction bases: 1. CDR1 is SGHKS and CDR2 is YYEKEE in the germline V gene (reference sequence). This CDR3 has 12 amino acids. The CDR3 protein is CASMGLSYEQYF. The CDR3, as DNA: TGTGCCAGCATGGGACTATCCTACGAGCAGTACTTC.

This clonotype showed up many times. This chain joins TRBV29-1 and TRBJ2-3; D may correspond to TRBD1 or TRBD2 (5 bases each). The CDR3 is 13 amino acids. V dropped 4 bases and J dropped 4 bases, with 12 bases sitting between them. The germline V gene encodes CDR1 SQVTM and CDR2 ANQGSEA. The CDR3 DNA reads as TGCAGCGTTGGAGGGACCCGGGCAGATACGCAGTATTTT. Translated, it gives CSVGGTRADTQYF.

This clonotype has a count of ten or more. V gene TRBV27 combines with J gene TRBJ2-1; the D call may be TRBD1 or TRBD2 (6 bases each). The CDR3 has 15 residues. V lost 5 bases and J 7 bases, leaving 18 bases between the germline ends. Per the germline V gene, CDR1 is MNHEY and CDR2 is SMNVEV (reference sequence). The CDR3 nucleotides read TGTGCCAGCAGTCCCCAGTTCCGGGGGCGGAATGAGCAGTTCTTC. This encodes CASSPQFRGRNEQFF.

This clonotype was seen only a few times. The gene calls are TRBV29-1 and TRBJ2-2, with 8 positions matching TRBD1. This CDR3 spans 16 amino acids. In germline, CDR1 is SQVTM, CDR2 ANQGSEA. V gave up 6 bases and J gave up 4 bases; unmatched junction bases: 13. This CDR3 reads CSVPMDRELGTGELFF. The CDR3 DNA reads as TGCAGCGTCCCGATGGACAGGGAATTAGGCACCGGGGAGCTGTTTTTT.

This clonotype was counted many times. V and J are TRBV27 and TRBJ1-6; 7 bases line up with TRBD1. The germline gives CDR1 MNHEY, CDR2 SMNVEV (reference sequence). J lost 7 bases, V lost 4 bases, and 7 bases had no gene match. This CDR3 has 15 amino acids. The CDR3 loop is CASSSSRDRNSPLHF. CDR3 in DNA: TGTGCCAGCAGTTCTTCCCGGGACAGAAATTCACCCCTCCACTTT.

In this sample, this clonotype turned up many times. This rearrangement joins TRBV5-6 to TRBJ2-2, with a tentative D call TRBD2 (6 bases). The germline V and J ends were trimmed by 4 bases and 4 bases, with 14 bases remaining between them. In germline, CDR1 is SGHDT, CDR2 YYEEEE. The CDR3 has 15 residues. The CDR3 DNA reads TGTGCCAGCAGCCCGCCAACGCGGGGCACCGGGGAGCTGTTTTTT. Its protein is CASSPPTRGTGELFF.

J is TRBJ2-7 and V is TRBV4-1; D possibly corresponds to TRBD1 (5 bases). V shed 3 bases and J shed 2 bases, with 11 bases lying between them. Germline V gene data show CDR1 as MGHRA and CDR2 as YSYEKL. CDR3 size: 14 residues. The CDR3 here is CASSQPRAAYEQYF. CDR3 DNA sequence: TGCGCCAGCAGCCAGCCCAGGGCAGCCTACGAGCAGTACTTC.

The table lists this clonotype with many counts. The chain uses TRBV5-1 and TRBJ1-1; D is undetermined. V lost 5 bases to trimming and J lost 4 bases, with 6 bases between them. The CDR3 loop spans 11 amino acids. Germline CDR1 and CDR2: SGHRS and YFSETQ. CDR3 amino acids: CASRMGTEAFF. DNA for the CDR3: TGCGCCAGCAGGATGGGCACTGAAGCTTTCTTT.

This clonotype was recorded a few times. V and J are TRBV11-2 and TRBJ2-2; 10 positions agree with TRBD2. After removal of 5 bases from V and 5 bases from J, the junction contained 8 bases not matched to a gene. This CDR3 has 16 amino acids. CDR1 and CDR2 from the germline V gene are SGHAT and FQNNGV. The CDR3 nucleotides are TGTGCCAGCAGCACCCCTAGCGGGGGCAGGACCGGGGAGCTGTTTTTT. Its protein product is CASSTPSGGRTGELFF.

Only a few counts were recorded for this clonotype. The chain recombines TRBV2 with TRBJ1-1; D is perhaps TRBD1 (6 bases). Germline V lookup: CDR1 SNHLY, CDR2 FYNNEI. Deletions cut 7 bases from V and 1 base from J, with 10 bases between. The CDR3 length is 13 residues. CDR3 nucleotides: TGTGCCAGCACCGGACAGACGAACACTGAAGCTTTCTTT. This codes for CASTGQTNTEAFF.

This clonotype has only a few counts. V usage is TRBV6-5 and J usage is TRBJ2-2, with D hard to call. The CDR3 is 17 residues long. Germline CDR1 MNHEY, CDR2 SVGAGI. Trimming stripped 4 bases from V and 4 bases from J, with 19 bases between. The CDR3 protein is CASSSPSVLGGTGELFF. DNA for the CDR3: TGTGCCAGCAGTTCGCCGAGCGTCCTCGGCGGCACCGGGGAGCTGTTTTTT.

The table lists this clonotype with many counts. The V and J genes are TRBV12-3 or TRBV12-4 and TRBJ2-7, with D possibly being TRBD1 (6 bases). The CDR3 loop spans 17 amino acids. V was shortened by 2 bases and J by 4 bases, with 21 bases between the two germline ends. The CDR3 loop reads CASSLNRVGMNHYEQYF. CDR3 nucleotide sequence: TGTGCCAGCAGTTTAAACAGGGTAGGCATGAACCATTACGAGCAGTACTTC.